A few counts support the clone carrying this T cell receptor beta chain. These data come from a study of regulatory T cells in long-lasting Graves disease. The overall study: Freshly diagnosed Graves' patients had used antithyroid drugs for under 3 months.

The CDR3 is 13 residues long. Germline values: CDR1 SGHRS, CDR2 YFSETQ. Deletions cut 0 bases from V and 3 bases from J, with 6 bases between. Combining iRepertoire HTBI primers with Arm-PCR of CDR3 regions, the authors built TCR beta libraries. TCRdb re-analysed the multiplex PCR reads in MiXCR, keeping a single row per CDR3 protein. The table has over 350,000 distinct CDR3 sequences, 14% seen once; the top ten hold over 15%. Time point meaning: newly diagnosed GD, antithyroid drugs for less than 3 months. Construction of the TCR library relied on RNA isolated from PBMCs. Doctors identified Graves' disease using the American Thyroid Association guidelines. These data are also associated with another study on T cells in Graves' hyperthyroidism and ophthalmopathy. Per that study: Across 18 months, stable Graves' hyperthyroidism was marked by no progression to ophthalmopathy. Most clonotypes expanded in thyroid above 0.001 were likewise present in blood.

The origin of this receptor is a woman aged 50 to 60 with Graves disease. The sample here was peripheral blood mononuclear cells (PBMCs), taken at new diagnosis, from a patient treated with antithyroid drugs. V and J are TRBV5-1 and TRBJ1-1; D is unresolved. CDR3 sequence reads: CASSLEIDTEAFF. The CDR3 nucleotides are TGCGCCAGCAGCTTGGAGATAGACACTGAAGCTTTCTTT.